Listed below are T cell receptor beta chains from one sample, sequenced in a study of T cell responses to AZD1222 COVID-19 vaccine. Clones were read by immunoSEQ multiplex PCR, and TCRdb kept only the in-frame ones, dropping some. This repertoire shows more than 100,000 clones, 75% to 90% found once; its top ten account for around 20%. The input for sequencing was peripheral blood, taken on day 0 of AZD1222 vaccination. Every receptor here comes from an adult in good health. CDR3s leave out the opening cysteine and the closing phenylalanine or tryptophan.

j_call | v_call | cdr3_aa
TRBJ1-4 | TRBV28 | ASSLRGLSEKLF
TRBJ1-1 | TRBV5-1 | ASSFQGNTEAF
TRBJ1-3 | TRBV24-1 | ATSETTGAASGNTIY
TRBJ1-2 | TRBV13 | ASSLVGPREEAGYT
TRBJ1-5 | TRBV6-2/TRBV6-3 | ASSAGTAGNQPQH
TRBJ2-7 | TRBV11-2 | ASSPGQGLHEQY
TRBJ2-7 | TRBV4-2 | ASSQAPSGYEQY
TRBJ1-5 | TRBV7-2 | ASSLFGAGDTQPQH
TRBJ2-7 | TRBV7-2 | ASSLDRGPGEQY
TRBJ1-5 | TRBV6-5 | ASSYSNQNNQPQH
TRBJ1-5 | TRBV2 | ASRERGQGTQPQH
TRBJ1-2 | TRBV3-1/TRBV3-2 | ASSLRDYGYT
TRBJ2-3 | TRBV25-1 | ASSESHSDTQY
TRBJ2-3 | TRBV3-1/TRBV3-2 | ASSQGLATDTQY
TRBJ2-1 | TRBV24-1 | ATSGASGRVYNEQF
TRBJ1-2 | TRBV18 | ASSPGHASGDGYT
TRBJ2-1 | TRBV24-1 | ATSDSTPGTSDSYNEQF
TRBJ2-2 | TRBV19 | ASVGAGELF
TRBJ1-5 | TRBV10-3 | AIGASGGNQPQH